This T cell receptor (beta chain) appears in the sequencing data of a study of CD8+ T cells in alopecia areata. Study in general: Those treated were given oral tofacitinib at 5 to 10 mg twice daily. Disease severity was quantified as SALT score of affected scalp area.

Isolated RNA was reverse transcribed into cDNA used as the sequencing template. Sequencing was performed with immunoSEQ multiplex PCR; in TCRdb, only in-frame clones are kept and a portion is missing. Of some 110,000 clones listed, 58% are singletons. Treatment indicated: oral pan-JAK inhibitor, 5-10 mg twice daily. The germline V and J ends were trimmed by 5 bases and 2 bases, with 12 bases remaining between them. Per germline, CDR1 SGHAT and CDR2 FQNNGV. The length of the CDR3 is 15 residues. Study-wide findings and caveats: Sharing of TCR sequences between patients (possibly for HLA-related reasons) was less clear than in mice. Lesional tissue from the scalp (especially in alopecia totalis/universalis) showed higher clonality than normal scalp.

With regard to this clone: Antigen: not known.

The source is a human donor with alopecia areata. Specimen: CD8+ T cells sorted from blood, collected at week 4, from a patient treated with tofacitinib. The chain recombines TRBV11-2 with TRBJ2-2; TRBD2 is a possible D gene (5 bases). CDR3 DNA: TGTGCCAGCAGCAATGTCGAGGGAAACACCGGGGAGCTGTTTTTT. It is translated as CASSNVEGNTGELFF.